This T cell receptor (beta chain) appears in the sequencing data of a study of Ad26.COV2.S vaccination and SARS-CoV-2 variants. General study points: Non-spike TCR breadth showed similarity between vaccine and placebo recipients. Once vaccination had occurred, spike-specific CD8+ and CD4+ T cell responses reportedly showed substantial breadth.

Treatment denoted: roughly 18 received Ad26.COV2.S at low or high dose, single or two shots; about 5 received placebo; per-sample allocation not given. Specimen acquisition occurred on day 63 following the initial vaccine or placebo injection. Expressing Wuhan-strain SARS-CoV-2 spike, an Ad26 vector served as the vaccine. Trimming took 5 bases from V and 4 from J, leaving 18 bases between them. Per germline, CDR1 MNHEY and CDR2 SVGEGT. CDR3 length equals 16 residues. About this clone: What it binds is not known.

Profiling relied on immunoSEQ multiplex PCR, and the TCRdb table lists in-frame clones only, not all of them. The table has 350,000 to 600,000 clones, roughly nine tenths seen once. The origin of this receptor is a person between 18 and 65 years old who received the Ad26.COV2.S COVID-19 vaccine or a placebo. The rearrangement links TRBV6-2 or TRBV6-3 to TRBJ1-5, with a weak D call TRBD1 (5 bases). Sequences were derived from peripheral blood, sampled in a trial of Ad26.COV2.S vaccine versus placebo. The CDR3 sequence: CASSTRRSGPNQPQHF. CDR3 bases: TGTGCCAGCAGTACCCGGCGCTCAGGGCCGAATCAGCCCCAGCATTTT.